A selection of T cell receptor beta chains follows, all from one sample in a study of blood T cell repertoires in COVID-19. TCRdb's table, derived via immunoSEQ multiplex PCR, lists solely in-frame clones and lacks some. The sample yields 250,000 to 300,000 clones, approximately 80% seen once. The sample comprised peripheral blood. The receptors were sampled from a woman aged 60-75 years with active or convalescent COVID-19. CDR3s include the opening cysteine and the closing phenylalanine or tryptophan. The D gene is left open where the match is weak. Some rows mark clone size as missing; the rest say once, few, many or name a class of expanded clone.

abundance: .
d_gene: TRBD1
j_gene: TRBJ1-1
v_gene: TRBV19
CDR3nt: TGTGCCAGTAGTGTCACAGGGGGCACGGAAGCTTTCTTT
CDR3aa: CASSVTGGTEAFF

abundance: once
d_gene: .
j_gene: TRBJ2-1
v_gene: TRBV7-9
CDR3nt: TGTGCCAGCAGCTTAGATATTTTGGCGGGGAGAGGCAATGAGCAGTTCTTC
CDR3aa: CASSLDILAGRGNEQFF

abundance: .
d_gene: .
j_gene: TRBJ1-4
v_gene: TRBV30
CDR3nt: TGTGCCGTAATCAATGGGGGCCGGGCAGGTGAAAAACTGTTTTTT
CDR3aa: CAVINGGRAGEKLFF

abundance: few
d_gene: TRBD1
j_gene: TRBJ1-5
v_gene: TRBV4-1
CDR3nt: TGCGCCAGCAGCCAAGATCCCCGGGACAGGGATCAGCCCCAGCATTTT
CDR3aa: CASSQDPRDRDQPQHF

abundance: once
d_gene: .
j_gene: TRBJ1-5
v_gene: TRBV27
CDR3nt: TGTGCCAGCAGTTTATCCCTTATACAGCCCCAGCATTTT
CDR3aa: CASSLSLIQPQHF

abundance: .
d_gene: .
j_gene: TRBJ1-4
v_gene: TRBV11-2
CDR3nt: TGTGCCAGCAGCTTAGGCCAGGGCAGGGGTGAAAAACTGTTTTTT
CDR3aa: CASSLGQGRGEKLFF

abundance: .
d_gene: .
j_gene: TRBJ1-2
v_gene: TRBV10-3
CDR3nt: TGTGCCATCAGTGAGTCTGCAGGGAGGGTAGGCTACACCTTC
CDR3aa: CAISESAGRVGYTF

abundance: .
d_gene: .
j_gene: TRBJ1-2
v_gene: TRBV12-3/TRBV12-4
CDR3nt: TGTGCCAGCAGTTTTTACGGGGGCTACACCTTC
CDR3aa: CASSFYGGYTF

abundance: .
d_gene: .
j_gene: TRBJ1-1
v_gene: TRBV4-3
CDR3nt: TGCGCCAGCAGCCAACTACCCTGGAACACTGAAGCTTTCTTT
CDR3aa: CASSQLPWNTEAFF

abundance: .
d_gene: TRBD1
j_gene: TRBJ2-1
v_gene: TRBV5-1
CDR3nt: TGCGCCAGCAGCTTGGCCCCCGTCCCGGGACAGGGGTCCTACAATGAGCAGTTCTTC
CDR3aa: CASSLAPVPGQGSYNEQFF

abundance: .
d_gene: .
j_gene: TRBJ2-7
v_gene: TRBV9
CDR3nt: TGTGCCAGCAGCGCTCGGGCGGCCGGGGACGAGCAGTACTTC
CDR3aa: CASSARAAGDEQYF

abundance: .
d_gene: TRBD1
j_gene: TRBJ1-2
v_gene: TRBV11-2
CDR3nt: TGTGCCAGCAGCTTAAACAGGGGAGCTGGCTACACCTTC
CDR3aa: CASSLNRGAGYTF

abundance: .
d_gene: TRBD1
j_gene: TRBJ1-6
v_gene: TRBV5-8
CDR3nt: TGTGCCAGCAGCTTGGGACAGGGTAATTCACCCCTCCACTTT
CDR3aa: CASSLGQGNSPLHF

abundance: few
d_gene: .
j_gene: TRBJ1-3
v_gene: TRBV7-9
CDR3nt: TGTGCCAGCAGCTCGGGGTTCTCTGGAAACACCATATATTTT
CDR3aa: CASSSGFSGNTIYF

abundance: .
d_gene: TRBD2
j_gene: TRBJ2-1
v_gene: TRBV7-9
CDR3nt: TGTGCCAGCAGCACCGTCCCGGGACTAGCGGGGGATTACAATGAGCAGTTCTTC
CDR3aa: CASSTVPGLAGDYNEQFF

abundance: few
d_gene: TRBD1
j_gene: TRBJ2-2
v_gene: TRBV5-1
CDR3nt: TGCGCCAGCAGCTTACAGGGGTCTAACACCGGGGAGCTGTTTTTT
CDR3aa: CASSLQGSNTGELFF

abundance: few
d_gene: .
j_gene: TRBJ1-2
v_gene: TRBV5-1
CDR3nt: TGCGCCAGCAGCTTGGGGTTCGAGGATGTCGGTGGCTACACCTTC
CDR3aa: CASSLGFEDVGGYTF

abundance: .
d_gene: .
j_gene: TRBJ1-1
v_gene: TRBV10-3
CDR3nt: TGTGCCATCAGTGAGTGGGGGATACAGGGTGGCACTGAAGCTTTCTTT
CDR3aa: CAISEWGIQGGTEAFF

abundance: .
d_gene: TRBD1
j_gene: TRBJ1-2
v_gene: TRBV5-1
CDR3nt: TGCGCCAGCAGCTACCCAGGACAGGGGTATGGCTACACCTTC
CDR3aa: CASSYPGQGYGYTF

abundance: .
d_gene: TRBD1
j_gene: TRBJ1-1
v_gene: TRBV5-5
CDR3nt: TGTGCCAGCAGCTTGTGGGACAGGGAAAACATGAACACTGAAGCTTTCTTT
CDR3aa: CASSLWDRENMNTEAFF

abundance: once
d_gene: TRBD1
j_gene: TRBJ1-2
v_gene: TRBV2
CDR3nt: TGTGCCAGCAGTGAATTTGGAAGGGGGCAAGATGGCTACACCTTC
CDR3aa: CASSEFGRGQDGYTF

abundance: once
d_gene: TRBD1
j_gene: TRBJ1-6
v_gene: TRBV6-5
CDR3nt: TGTGCCAGCAGTCTAGGGGGCGAAGTTTCACCCCTCCACTTT
CDR3aa: CASSLGGEVSPLHF

abundance: few
d_gene: TRBD1
j_gene: TRBJ2-5
v_gene: TRBV5-4
CDR3nt: TGTGCCAGCAGGCCGGGACAGGGACAAGAGACCCAGTACTTC
CDR3aa: CASRPGQGQETQYF

abundance: many
d_gene: .
j_gene: TRBJ1-1
v_gene: TRBV2
CDR3nt: TGTGCCAGCAGTGAAACTCATAGTCGGGATACTGAAGCTTTCTTT
CDR3aa: CASSETHSRDTEAFF

abundance: .
d_gene: TRBD1
j_gene: TRBJ1-4
v_gene: TRBV29-1
CDR3nt: TGCAGCGTAAACAACAGGGGGCTGAATGAAAAACTGTTTTTT
CDR3aa: CSVNNRGLNEKLFF

abundance: few
d_gene: .
j_gene: TRBJ1-1
v_gene: TRBV7-2
CDR3nt: TGTGCCAGCAGCTTAGGGACGGGAAACACTGAAGCTTTCTTT
CDR3aa: CASSLGTGNTEAFF

abundance: .
d_gene: TRBD2
j_gene: TRBJ2-7
v_gene: TRBV6-1
CDR3nt: TGTGCCAGCAGTGAATGGGTAGCGGGGGCCTACGAGCAGTACTTC
CDR3aa: CASSEWVAGAYEQYF

abundance: .
d_gene: .
j_gene: TRBJ1-2
v_gene: TRBV5-5
CDR3nt: TGTGCCAGCAGCTCCCTCGGGGGACTAAACTATGGCTACACCTTC
CDR3aa: CASSSLGGLNYGYTF

abundance: .
d_gene: TRBD2
j_gene: TRBJ2-7
v_gene: TRBV27
CDR3nt: TGTGCCAGCATCCCCGCGGGAGGGGGGGCCTACGAGCAGTACTTC
CDR3aa: CASIPAGGGAYEQYF

abundance: .
d_gene: .
j_gene: TRBJ1-1
v_gene: TRBV7-9
CDR3nt: TGTGCCAGCAGCATGGGGGCTATCACTGAAGCTTTCTTT
CDR3aa: CASSMGAITEAFF

abundance: .
d_gene: .
j_gene: TRBJ1-1
v_gene: TRBV5-1
CDR3nt: TGCGCCAGCAGCTTGGCCTCTGGGACTGGATACACTGAAGCTTTCTTT
CDR3aa: CASSLASGTGYTEAFF

abundance: .
d_gene: TRBD2
j_gene: TRBJ2-5
v_gene: TRBV19
CDR3nt: TGTGCCAGTAGTATAGATGGTAGCGGGGGCCTCCAAGAGACCCAGTACTTC
CDR3aa: CASSIDGSGGLQETQYF

abundance: .
d_gene: .
j_gene: TRBJ2-6
v_gene: TRBV18
CDR3nt: TGTGCCAGCTCACCACCGGTCAGGGCTGGGGCCAACGTCCTGACTTTC
CDR3aa: CASSPPVRAGANVLTF

abundance: .
d_gene: .
j_gene: TRBJ2-5
v_gene: TRBV18
CDR3nt: TGTGCCAGCTCACCTATCGGGGAAATACAAGAGACCCAGTACTTC
CDR3aa: CASSPIGEIQETQYF

abundance: .
d_gene: .
j_gene: TRBJ1-6
v_gene: TRBV28
CDR3nt: TGTGCCAGCAGTTCCGGATCAGGGATAGATAATTCACCCCTCCACTTT
CDR3aa: CASSSGSGIDNSPLHF

abundance: .
d_gene: .
j_gene: TRBJ2-1
v_gene: TRBV3-1/TRBV3-2
CDR3nt: TGTGCCAGCAGCCAGGTGAGAGCCAATGAGCAGTTCTTC
CDR3aa: CASSQVRANEQFF

abundance: .
d_gene: .
j_gene: TRBJ1-1
v_gene: TRBV6-2/TRBV6-3
CDR3nt: TGTGCCAGCAGTTTTCGGGGGGGACAATTGAACACTGAAGCTTTCTTT
CDR3aa: CASSFRGGQLNTEAFF

abundance: .
d_gene: TRBD1
j_gene: TRBJ1-1
v_gene: TRBV19
CDR3nt: TGTGCCAGTAGTATCCCCCGGGACAGGGGAACTGAAGCTTTCTTT
CDR3aa: CASSIPRDRGTEAFF

abundance: .
d_gene: .
j_gene: TRBJ1-1
v_gene: TRBV30
CDR3nt: TGTGCCTGGAGTTTAAGTAGACAGGTTAGGAACACTGAAGCTTTCTTT
CDR3aa: CAWSLSRQVRNTEAFF

abundance: .
d_gene: TRBD2
j_gene: TRBJ2-5
v_gene: TRBV4-3
CDR3nt: TGCGCCAGCAGCCAAGATGGGACGGGGGGGTCGGAAGAGACCCAGTACTTC
CDR3aa: CASSQDGTGGSEETQYF

abundance: once
d_gene: .
j_gene: TRBJ2-1
v_gene: TRBV19
CDR3nt: TGTGCCAGTAGTATCCTTGGGCAGGGAACAAGGAATGAGCAGTTCTTC
CDR3aa: CASSILGQGTRNEQFF

abundance: .
d_gene: TRBD1
j_gene: TRBJ2-7
v_gene: TRBV13
CDR3nt: TGTGCCAGCAGCTCCGTGGACAGGGGGCATTACGAGCAGTACTTC
CDR3aa: CASSSVDRGHYEQYF

abundance: .
d_gene: .
j_gene: TRBJ2-3
v_gene: TRBV12-5
CDR3nt: TGTGCTAGTGGCGCACCGGTCCTTTACACAGATACGCAGTATTTT
CDR3aa: CASGAPVLYTDTQYF

abundance: .
d_gene: .
j_gene: TRBJ1-1
v_gene: TRBV6-2/TRBV6-3
CDR3nt: TGTGCCAGCAGTAACCTTCCAGTGAACACTGAAGCTTTCTTT
CDR3aa: CASSNLPVNTEAFF

abundance: few
d_gene: .
j_gene: TRBJ2-1
v_gene: TRBV19
CDR3nt: TGTGCCAGTAGCTTCCAGGGTAATGAGCAGTTCTTC
CDR3aa: CASSFQGNEQFF

abundance: .
d_gene: .
j_gene: TRBJ1-3
v_gene: TRBV7-9
CDR3nt: TGTGCCAGCAGCTTAGTTGAGGTCTCTGGAAACACCATATATTTT
CDR3aa: CASSLVEVSGNTIYF

abundance: .
d_gene: TRBD1
j_gene: TRBJ1-2
v_gene: TRBV19
CDR3nt: TGTGCCAGTAGGGACAGGGGGCGCGACTATGGCTACACCTTC
CDR3aa: CASRDRGRDYGYTF

abundance: .
d_gene: .
j_gene: TRBJ2-7
v_gene: TRBV11-2
CDR3nt: TGTGCCAGCAGCGCGGGCGGGACCAGCTTCGCCGAGCAGTACTTC
CDR3aa: CASSAGGTSFAEQYF

abundance: once
d_gene: .
j_gene: TRBJ1-1
v_gene: TRBV12-3/TRBV12-4
CDR3nt: TGTGCCAGCGCGGGACCTCTACCGGCTGAAGCTTTCTTT
CDR3aa: CASAGPLPAEAFF

abundance: .
d_gene: TRBD1
j_gene: TRBJ1-4
v_gene: TRBV6-5
CDR3nt: TGTGCCAGCAGGGTGACAGGGGGCACTAATGAAAAACTGTTTTTT
CDR3aa: CASRVTGGTNEKLFF

abundance: .
d_gene: TRBD1
j_gene: TRBJ2-1
v_gene: TRBV2
CDR3nt: TGTGCCAGCAGTGACAGGGGGACCATGAGTGAGCAGTTCTTC
CDR3aa: CASSDRGTMSEQFF

abundance: .
d_gene: .
j_gene: TRBJ1-3
v_gene: TRBV7-2
CDR3nt: TGTGCCAGCAGCACAGGACAGACGGGGACATGGGGAAACACCATATATTTT
CDR3aa: CASSTGQTGTWGNTIYF

abundance: .
d_gene: .
j_gene: TRBJ2-3
v_gene: TRBV5-4
CDR3nt: TGTGCCAGCAGCTTGTCAGCGCTCACAGATACGCAGTATTTT
CDR3aa: CASSLSALTDTQYF

abundance: few
d_gene: TRBD1
j_gene: TRBJ1-5
v_gene: TRBV6-5
CDR3nt: TGTGCCAGCACCGGGACAGGGGGGAATCAGCCCCAGCATTTT
CDR3aa: CASTGTGGNQPQHF